This passage covers 10 T cell receptor beta chains from one sample sequenced in a study of regulatory T cells in long-lasting Graves disease. Described time point: newly diagnosed GD, antithyroid drugs for less than 3 months. Extracted PBMC RNA gave rise to the TCR library. TCR beta libraries were built with iRepertoire HTBI primers and Arm-PCR of CDR3 regions. In TCRdb, the multiplex PCR reads were re-called with MiXCR into one record per CDR3 protein. Of about 540,000 distinct CDR3 sequences detected, around an eighth appear once; the ten largest clones hold about 10%. These records were also assigned to another study, of T cells in Graves' hyperthyroidism and ophthalmopathy.

Sequenced here: peripheral blood mononuclear cells (PBMCs), sampled at new diagnosis, from a patient treated with antithyroid drugs. The receptors shown here come from a man between 25 and 39 years old with Graves disease.

The gene calls are TRBV4-1 and TRBJ2-1; 12 bases align to TRBD1. The CDR3 sequence is 18 residues long. Looked up from germline, CDR1 is MGHRA and CDR2 is YSYEKL. J gave up 0 bases and V 6 bases, and 9 bases lay outside the gene matches. This CDR3 reads CASRSIGTGGYSYNEQFF. The CDR3 coding sequence is TGCGCCAGCAGGAGTATAGGGACAGGGGGCTACTCCTACAATGAGCAGTTCTTC.

Details on this clonotype: A read error may explain this, as a much larger clone is one base away. The chain employs TRBV20-1 and TRBJ2-1, with 7 bases lining up with TRBD2. The length of the CDR3 is 14 residues. CDR1 and CDR2 (germline): DFQATT, SNEGSKA (reference sequence). CDR3 residues: CSTSSGSSYNERFF. The CDR3 nucleotides are TGCAGTACCTCTAGCGGCAGCTCCTACAATGAGCGGTTCTTC.

In its sample, this clonotype was seen many times. J is TRBJ2-7 and V is TRBV27; TRBD2 aligns across 7 bases. The trim removed 5 bases at V and 7 bases at J, leaving 8 bases unmatched. The CDR3 extends over 13 amino acids. Germline CDR1 and CDR2: MNHEY and SMNVEV (reference sequence). Written as DNA, the CDR3 is TGTGCCAGCAGTGTAGGCGCTAGCGGTGAGCAGTACTTC. Translation: CASSVGASGEQYF.

This clonotype was counted at least ten times. V is TRBV2 and J is TRBJ2-3; 8 nucleotides align to TRBD2. Losses at the gene ends were 4 bases for V and 0 bases for J; bases not matched to a gene: 12. The CDR3 is 18 amino acids. Looked up from germline, CDR1 is SNHLY and CDR2 is FYNNEI. CDR3 loop: CASSGAGVRYPSTDTQYF. The CDR3 bases are TGTGCCAGCAGTGGAGCGGGAGTCCGCTATCCTAGCACAGATACGCAGTATTTT.

The table lists this clonotype with many counts. J is TRBJ2-1 and V is TRBV20-1; 9 bases are a match to TRBD2. CDR1 and CDR2 (germline): DFQATT, SNEGSKA (reference sequence). The CDR3 is 15 amino acids. J gave up 6 bases and V 6 bases, and 12 bases lay outside the gene matches. The CDR3 loop reads CSAPHPRREGNEQFF. As DNA, the CDR3 is TGCAGTGCGCCACATCCTCGGCGGGAGGGCAATGAGCAGTTCTTC.

This chain joins TRBV12-3 or TRBV12-4 and TRBJ2-3, with D hard to call. Trimming took off 6 bases at V and 0 bases at J, with 13 bases between the two ends. The CDR3 runs to 15 residues. This CDR3 is CASRDGTLSTDTQYF. CDR3 DNA sequence: TGTGCCAGCAGGGATGGCACCCTAAGCACAGATACGCAGTATTTT.

This clonotype was seen more than once but under ten times. The chain carries TRBV3-1 and TRBJ1-4; D might be TRBD1 (5 bases). Germline loops: CDR1 LGHDT, CDR2 YNNKEL (reference sequence). The CDR3 loop spans 18 amino acids. Trimming took 0 bases from V and 1 from J, leaving 15 bases between them. This chain's CDR3 is CASSQDLGPGGTNEKLFF. For the CDR3, the DNA is TGTGCCAGCAGCCAAGATCTGGGCCCCGGGGGAACTAATGAAAAACTGTTTTTT.

This clonotype turned up a few times. The chain recombines TRBV7-9 with TRBJ2-3; 8 bases map to TRBD1. Losses at the gene ends were 8 bases for V and 8 bases for J; bases not matched to a gene: 12. This CDR3 region has 14 residues. CDR1 SEHNR and CDR2 FQNEAQ come from the germline V gene (reference sequence). In DNA form, the CDR3 reads TGTGCCAGCGGACCCCCTTCCCAGGGGGCTACGCAGTATTTT. This translates into CASGPPSQGATQYF.

This clonotype showed up just a few times. The CDR3 reads CASSLDPAGNTGELFF. The CDR3 DNA reads as TGCGCCAGCAGCTTGGATCCAGCGGGTAACACCGGGGAGCTGTTTTTT. The J gene is TRBJ2-2, the V gene TRBV5-1, with D possibly TRBD2 on 6 matching bases. The CDR3 length is 16 residues. The germline V gene encodes CDR1 SGHRS and CDR2 YFSETQ. V lost 0 bases to trimming and J lost 2 bases, with 11 bases between them.

There are a few counts of this clonotype. The chain couples TRBV7-3 to TRBJ1-2, with TRBD1 identical over 8 bases. The CDR3 consists of 15 residues. The germline V gene encodes CDR1 SGHTA and CDR2 FQGTGA. V was clipped by 2 bases and J by 4 bases; unmatched bases: 6. For the CDR3, the DNA is TGTGCCAGCAGCTTATCCGGACAGGGCCTCTATGGCTACACCTTC. Translating it yields CASSLSGQGLYGYTF.